The clone carrying this T cell receptor (beta chain) occurred a few times. This sample's time point: late sampling 161 to 241 days after vaccination in three convalescent patients. These data come from a study of vaccination and CD4 T cells after COVID-19. One entry per CDR3 protein, called by TCRdb with MiXCR from the PCR reads. The data contain about 30,000 distinct CDR3 sequences, 50% of them singletons. Germline CDR1 reads LGHNA; CDR2 reads YNFKEQ. This CDR3 is built from 16 residues. Germline trimming cut 1 base from V and 5 bases from J; bases unmatched to any gene: 7. The sequenced sample was CD4+ T cells from blood, obtained about 7 months after SARS-CoV-2 vaccination. This receptor was taken from a human donor who had recovered from COVID-19. The J gene is TRBJ1-2, the V gene TRBV4-2; 10 bases fit TRBD1. CDR3 bases: TGTGCCAGCAGCCAAGCCGGACAGGGGGTTTGGTATGGCTACACCTTC. Amino acids: CASSQAGQGVWYGYTF.